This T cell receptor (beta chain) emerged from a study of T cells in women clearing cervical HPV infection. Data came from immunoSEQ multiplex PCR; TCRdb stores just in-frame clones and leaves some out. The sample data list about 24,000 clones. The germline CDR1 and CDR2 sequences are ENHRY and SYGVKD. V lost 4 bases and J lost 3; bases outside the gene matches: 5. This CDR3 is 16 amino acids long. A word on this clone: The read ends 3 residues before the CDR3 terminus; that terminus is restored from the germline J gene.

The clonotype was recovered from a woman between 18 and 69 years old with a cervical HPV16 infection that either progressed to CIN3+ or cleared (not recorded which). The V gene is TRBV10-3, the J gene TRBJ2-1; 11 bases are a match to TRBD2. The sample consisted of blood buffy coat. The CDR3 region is CAISGVTSGNYNEQFF. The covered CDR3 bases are TGTGCCATCAGTGGGGTGACTAGCGGGAACTACAATGAG.